A single sample is the source of the 21 T cell receptor beta chains below, sequenced in a study of blood T cell repertoires in COVID-19. TCRdb keeps only in-frame clones here, not all; method: immunoSEQ multiplex PCR. Among under 150,000 clones listed, 79% were seen once. Source material: peripheral blood. Receptors originate from a man aged 55 to 70 with acute or convalescent COVID-19.

The sample holds a few counts of this clone. This sequence joins TRBV7-2 and TRBJ1-6, with D perhaps matching TRBD1 (6 bases). Germline V CDR1 and CDR2: SGHTA, FQGNSA. Trimming took off 1 base at V and 10 bases at J, with 11 bases between the two ends. The CDR3 is made up of 14 amino acids. The chain's CDR3 is CASSLDPGGSPLHF. The CDR3 bases are TGTGCCAGCAGCTTAGACCCTGGGGGCTCACCCCTCCACTTT.

The gene calls are TRBV28 and TRBJ2-1, with D possibly matching TRBD1 (6 bases). Looked up from germline, CDR1 is MDHEN and CDR2 is SYDVKM. This CDR3 has 13 residues. V lost 6 bases to trimming and J lost 5 bases, with 11 bases between them. CDR3 sequence: CASRQGTNNEQFF. CDR3 coding DNA: TGTGCCAGCAGACAGGGAACGAACAATGAGCAGTTCTTC.

This sequence joins TRBV30 and TRBJ1-1; D not certain. CDR1 is GTSNPN and CDR2 is SVGIG in the germline V gene (reference sequence). CDR3 size: 13 residues. Trimming stripped 3 bases from V and 4 bases from J, with 12 bases between. The DNA for the CDR3 is TGTGCCTGGAGCACAGTACACGGCACTGAAGCTTTCTTT. Translated, it gives CAWSTVHGTEAFF.

Here the CDR3 DNA reads TGTGCCACCAGCAGAGACCCTTTGGGATTTGCGGGGGGCCGTTACAATGAGCAGTTCTTC. It yields the protein CATSRDPLGFAGGRYNEQFF. The genes are TRBV15 and TRBJ2-1, with 8 bases matching TRBD2. The CDR3 has 20 residues. Germline CDR1 and CDR2: LNHNV and YYDKDF (reference sequence). Trimming took 0 bases from V and 4 from J; bases not matched to a gene: 17.

The V and J genes are TRBV6-2 or TRBV6-3 and TRBJ2-7; 13 bases fit TRBD2. CDR1 and CDR2 from the germline V gene are MNHEY and SVGEGT. The CDR3 runs to 13 residues. After removal of 6 bases from V and 12 bases from J, the junction contained 8 bases not matched to a gene. The CDR3 here is CASSDGLAGVAYF. The DNA for the CDR3 is TGTGCCAGCAGCGATGGACTAGCGGGAGTGGCGTACTTC.

This chain joins TRBV19 and TRBJ1-6; D possibly corresponds to TRBD1 (5 bases). Germline CDR1 reads LNHDA; CDR2 reads SQIVND (reference sequence). CDR3 size: 14 residues. The V and J ends lost 6 bases and 13 bases respectively, with 19 bases between them. CDR3 DNA sequence: TGTGCCAGTAGCCTGAGATCGACAGATATCCCCCTCCACTTT. Translating it yields CASSLRSTDIPLHF.

The rearrangement links TRBV24-1 to TRBJ1-2, with TRBD1 identical over 7 bases. CDR1 and CDR2 from the germline V gene are KGHDR and SFDVKD. The CDR3 contains 20 residues. Trimming at V came to 1 base and at J to 8 bases, leaving 24 bases not matched to a gene. DNA of the CDR3: TGTGCCACCAGTGATTTAATCCTGATAGGGGGCCCCAGGGGAGGAGGGGGCTACACCTTC. Protein sequence: CATSDLILIGGPRGGGGYTF.

This clone appeared a few times. The junction departs from the called germline gene at one end, perhaps through a read error. In nucleotides, the CDR3 is TGTGCTAGCAGTCAAGGACAGGGGGTGAATACCGGGGAGCTGTTTTTT. This gives the protein CASSQGQGVNTGELFF. The chain links TRBV7-7 to TRBJ2-2; 10 bases match TRBD1. Germline-derived CDR1 and CDR2 are SSHAT and FNYEAQ (reference sequence). This CDR3 region has 16 residues.

The chain employs TRBV10-3 and TRBJ2-5; perhaps TRBD1 as D (7 bases). The germline V and J ends were trimmed by 6 bases and 4 bases, with 21 bases remaining between them. The germline gives CDR1 ENHRY, CDR2 SYGVKD. This CDR3 is built from 16 residues. The chain's CDR3 is CAISPPRGRGAETQYF. The CDR3 bases are TGTGCCATCAGCCCGCCCCGGGGCAGGGGGGCAGAGACCCAGTACTTC.

The rearrangement links TRBV30 to TRBJ2-7; 7 nucleotides agree with TRBD2. J gave up 4 bases and V 5 bases, and 8 bases lay outside the gene matches. The CDR3 extends over 13 amino acids. The germline CDR1 and CDR2 sequences are GTSNPN and SVGIG (reference sequence). This CDR3 is CAWQRASGYEQYF. The CDR3 coding sequence is TGTGCCTGGCAGAGGGCTAGCGGATACGAGCAGTACTTC.

This clone showed up just a few times. This chain uses TRBV7-5 with TRBJ1-5; whether TRBD1, the table's D call, matches the DNA was not checked. TRBV7-5 is given as a pseudogene. The length of the CDR3 is 16 residues. The CDR3 DNA reads TGTGTCAGAAGCTTACCCGACAGGGGGAAGGGTCAGCCCCAGCATTTT. It codes for CVRSLPDRGKGQPQHF.

As regards this clone: Relative to the germline gene, one junction end is altered; a read error may explain this. V is TRBV7-7 and J is TRBJ2-3, with 10 bases identical to TRBD2. Germline assignment: CDR1 SSHAT and CDR2 FNYEAQ (reference sequence). This CDR3 is 15 amino acids long. The CDR3: CASSLLAGDTDTQYF. The CDR3 bases are TGTGCTAGCAGCTTGCTAGCGGGAGACACAGATACGCAGTATTTT.

This chain links TRBV19 with TRBJ1-3; a weak D match, TRBD1 (6 bases). V lost 4 bases to trimming and J lost 4 bases, with 14 bases between them. Germline V CDR1 and CDR2: LNHDA, SQIVND (reference sequence). CDR3 length equals 15 residues. The CDR3 sequence: CASSNIDRFGNTIYF. The CDR3 DNA is TGTGCCAGTAGTAACATCGACAGGTTCGGAAACACCATATATTTT.

The chain uses TRBV27 and TRBJ2-2; 12 positions match TRBD2. The J segment lost 4 bases and the V segment lost 2 bases, leaving 8 bases of the junction unmatched. The CDR3 contains 18 residues. CDR1 and CDR2 from the germline V gene are MNHEY and SMNVEV (reference sequence). The CDR3 nucleotides are TGTGCCAGCAGTTTAAACCCTCTAGCGGGAGGGCCCACCGGGGAGCTGTTTTTT. Protein sequence: CASSLNPLAGGPTGELFF.

The sample holds a few counts of this clone. The chain links TRBV24-1 to TRBJ1-4; TRBD1 matches 8 bases. Losses at the gene ends were 6 bases for V and 6 bases for J; bases not matched to a gene: 11. The CDR3 consists of 16 residues. Germline V CDR1 and CDR2: KGHDR, SFDVKD. CDR3 sequence: CATSSPGTGRDEKLFF. CDR3 in DNA: TGTGCCACCAGTTCTCCAGGGACAGGCAGGGATGAAAAACTGTTTTTT.

Turning to this clone: A junction boundary mismatches the germline segment, possibly from a read error. This chain connects TRBV7-7 to TRBJ2-5; 14 nucleotides agree with TRBD2. Germline assignment: CDR1 SSHAT and CDR2 FNYEAQ (reference sequence). This CDR3 spans 15 amino acids. For the CDR3, the DNA is TGTGCTAGCAGACTAGCGGGAGGGCCAGGGGAGACCCAGTACTTC. Its translation: CASRLAGGPGETQYF.

The chain couples TRBV19 to TRBJ2-7, with a possible D match to TRBD2 (6 bases). The CDR3 length is 15 residues. Trimming took 4 bases from V and 2 from J, leaving 15 bases between them. Germline CDR1 reads LNHDA; CDR2 reads SQIVND (reference sequence). CDR3 protein: CASSTPSVKAYEQYF. CDR3 nucleotide sequence: TGTGCCAGTAGTACCCCTAGCGTCAAAGCCTACGAGCAGTACTTC.

CDR3 residues: CASSFYPRGRGRDEQYF. The CDR3 DNA sequence: TGTGCCAGCAGCTTTTACCCGAGGGGCAGGGGGCGGGACGAGCAGTACTTC. J is TRBJ2-7 and V is TRBV7-2, with 8 bases fitting TRBD1. With 3 bases clipped from V and 5 bases from J, the junction kept 15 bases outside the gene matches. This CDR3 has 17 residues. Germline values: CDR1 SGHTA, CDR2 FQGNSA. Together with reference TRBV7-2 and TRBJ2-7, the CDR3 gives the full variable domain: GAGVSQSPSNKVTEKGKDVELRCDPISGHTALYWYRQSLGQGLEFLIYFQGNSAPDKSGLPSDRFSAERTGGSVSTLTIQRTQQEDSAVYLCASSFYPRGRGRDEQYFGPGTRLTVT.

This clone turned up a few times. This chain connects TRBV19 to TRBJ1-1, with unresolved D. Trimming took off 7 bases at V and 1 base at J, with 13 bases between the two ends. Germline CDR1 LNHDA, CDR2 SQIVND (reference sequence). The CDR3 spans 14 residues. CDR3 DNA: TGTGCCAGTAAAAGGGAGCGGAGGAACACTGAAGCTTTCTTT. This encodes CASKRERRNTEAFF.

The chain joins TRBV11-1 to TRBJ1-4, with D uncertain. This CDR3 has 14 residues. CDR1 and CDR2 from the germline V gene are SGHAT and FQDESV (reference sequence). The ends were cut back, 7 bases at V and 0 bases at J, with 9 bases in the middle. This CDR3 reads CASNQGATNEKLFF. The CDR3 bases are TGTGCCAGCAACCAAGGAGCAACTAATGAAAAACTGTTTTTT.

In its sample, this clone was seen many times. The CDR3 DNA follows: TGTGCCAGCAGCGTAGGTGAGGGAGGGAATGAGCAGTTCTTC. Residues: CASSVGEGGNEQFF. The rearrangement links TRBV9 to TRBJ2-1; TRBD2 matches at 7 bases. The germline gives CDR1 SGDLS, CDR2 YYNGEE. The CDR3 runs 14 residues. With V trimmed by 0 bases and J by 7 bases, 4 bases remained unmatched.